This TCR beta chain originates from a study of CD8+CD57+ T cells in acquired aplastic anemia. Study summary: The average for DNA from sorted CD4+ and CD8+ cells was about 2.9 ug. Overall study findings and caveats: Patients and controls shared 25 to 35 CD8+ CDR3 sequences, highly expressed in patients.

Selection for sequencing was limited to patients who had shown CD8+CD57+ cell expansion by flow cytometry. When blood sampling took place, the patients had received no therapy. This clonotype was found many times. Its matching antigen is unknown. One junction end disagrees with the germline gene, perhaps due to a read error. Per the germline V gene, CDR1 is SEHNR and CDR2 is FQNEAQ (reference sequence). The CDR3 extends over 9 amino acids. According to the study, genomic DNA was the template for TCR beta VDJ and CDR3 profiling. MiXCR was run by TCRdb on the reads, yielding one entry per CDR3 protein. The sample contains under 200,000 distinct CDR3 sequences, about 48% of which appear only once.

The V gene is TRBV7-9, the J gene TRBJ1-1; D gene ambiguous. Sequencing input: sorted CD4+, CD8+, or CD8+CD57+ T cells (not recorded which) from PBMCs. The TCR sequence derives from a human donor with aplastic anemia. The CDR3 nucleotides read TGTGCCAGCAGCGCCCGGATCTCCTTT. Its protein is CASSARISF.